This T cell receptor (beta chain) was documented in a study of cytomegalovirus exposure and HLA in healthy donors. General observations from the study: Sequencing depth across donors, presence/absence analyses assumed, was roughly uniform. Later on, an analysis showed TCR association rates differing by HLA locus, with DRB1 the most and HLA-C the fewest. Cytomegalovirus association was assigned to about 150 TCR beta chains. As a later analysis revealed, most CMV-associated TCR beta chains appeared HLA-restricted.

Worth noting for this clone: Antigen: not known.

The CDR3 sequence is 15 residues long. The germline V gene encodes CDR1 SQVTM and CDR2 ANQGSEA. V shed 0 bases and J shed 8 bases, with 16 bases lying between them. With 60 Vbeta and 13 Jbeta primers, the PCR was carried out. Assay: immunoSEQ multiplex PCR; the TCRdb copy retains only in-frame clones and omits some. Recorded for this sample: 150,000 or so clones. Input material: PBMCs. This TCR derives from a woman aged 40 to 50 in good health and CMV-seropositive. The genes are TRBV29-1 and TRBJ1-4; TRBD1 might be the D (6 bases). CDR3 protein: CSVEDRGGAGEKLFF. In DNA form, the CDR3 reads TGCAGCGTTGAAGATCGTGGGGGGGCAGGGGAAAAACTGTTTTTT.